What follows are 2 T cell receptor beta chains derived from one specimen sequenced in a study of graft-versus-host responses after intestinal transplantation. Repertoires were generated with immunoSEQ multiplex PCR, while TCRdb's copy carries only in-frame clones and drops some. The sample shows 40,000 to 45,000 clones, 91% of them seen only once. This material consisted of PBMCs, taken around 320 days after intestinal transplant. These receptors were collected from a human patient who received an intestinal transplant, so some T cells may come from the graft donor.

The rearrangement uses TRBV5-1 and TRBJ2-1, with D maybe TRBD1 (5 bases). Germline CDR1 SGHRS, CDR2 YFSETQ. CDR3 length equals 14 residues. With 2 bases removed from V and 7 bases from J, the gap between germline ends came to 13 bases. The CDR3 loop reads CASSFGTGGNEQFF. The CDR3 nucleotides read TGCGCCAGCAGCTTTGGTACAGGCGGAAATGAGCAGTTCTTC.

The chain joins TRBV10-3 to TRBJ2-7, with D unclear. The length of the CDR3 is 14 residues. Trimming took 4 bases from V and 3 from J, leaving 13 bases between them. The germline CDR1 and CDR2 sequences are ENHRY and SYGVKD. CDR3 loop: CAISASLGDYEQYF. CDR3 nucleotide sequence: TGTGCCATCAGTGCCAGCCTCGGAGACTACGAGCAGTACTTC.